Below are 5 T cell receptor beta chains sequenced from a single sample in a study of vaccination effects on CD4 cells after COVID-19. Before sequencing, viral peptide pools were used by the ViraFEST assay to expand antigen-specific CD4+ T cells. Culturing for around eleven days preceded CD4+ T cell isolation. The vaccine given was either BNT162b2 or mRNA-1273, in two doses. TCRdb's table, derived via immunoSEQ multiplex PCR, lists solely in-frame clones and lacks some. Of more than 50,000 clones in the sample, 76% were seen once. These receptors have no identified antigens. Here the sequenced sample was CD4+ T cells from PBMCs cultured with HCoV-OC43 spike peptides, taken after COVID-19 vaccination. Subset indicated: HCoV-OC43 spike overlapping peptide pool stimulation. Receptors originate from a human donor who received a COVID-19 vaccine.

This chain connects TRBV6-4 to TRBJ2-3, with TRBD1 matching 8 bases. Germline V CDR1 and CDR2: MRHNA, SNTAGT. CDR3 size: 15 residues. Germline trimming cut 6 bases from V and 4 bases from J; bases unmatched to any gene: 9. CDR3 residues: CASRQRAGGADTQYF. The CDR3 DNA reads as TGTGCCAGCAGACAAAGGGCAGGGGGCGCAGATACGCAGTATTTT.

The chain joins TRBV5-1 to TRBJ2-7; a weak D match, TRBD1 (7 bases). V lost 4 bases to trimming and J lost 4 bases, with 24 bases between them. Germline V CDR1 and CDR2: SGHRS, YFSETQ. This CDR3 comprises 17 residues. The CDR3 nucleotides are TGCGCCAGCAGCGCCGATGGGGGGACAGATAAGCTTTACGAGCAGTACGTC. It is translated as CASSADGGTDKLYEQYV.

The chain has TRBV3-1 (or the pseudogene TRBV3-2) and TRBJ2-1; a weak D match, TRBD1 (5 bases). The CDR3 is 12 residues long. Trimming removed 3 bases from V and 5 bases from J, with 5 bases in between. Germline V gene lookup returns CDR1 LGHDT and CDR2 YNNKEL (reference sequence). The CDR3 nucleotides are TGTGCCAGCAGCCAGACAGACAATGAGCAGTTCTTC. Residues: CASSQTDNEQFF.

V gene TRBV18 combines with J gene TRBJ1-3; no clear D gene. The CDR3 covers 16 residues. Trimming removed 3 bases at V and 2 bases at J, with 14 bases between. Germline CDR1 KGHSH, CDR2 LQKENI. CDR3 residues: CASSPLPFSTGNTIYF. CDR3 coding DNA: TGTGCCAGCTCACCCCTCCCGTTCTCTACTGGAAACACCATATATTTT.

The rearrangement links TRBV7-9 to TRBJ2-7; D perhaps matches TRBD2 (6 bases). This CDR3 is 16 amino acids long. Trimming shortened V by 8 bases and J by 4 bases, and 24 bases separated the two germline ends. The germline V gene has CDR1 SEHNR and CDR2 FQNEAQ (reference sequence). The CDR3 DNA is TGTGCCAGCGGACGAACGGGGACTTCAAAGGCGTACGAGCAGTACGTC. This translates into CASGRTGTSKAYEQYV.